Below, 17 T cell receptor beta chains from the same sample are listed, as sequenced in a study of shared clonotypes between healthy human individuals. Here immunoSEQ multiplex PCR was the method, and the copy in TCRdb shows in-frame clones only, minus some. Here the sample spans approximately 1.4 million clones, 95% to 99% being singletons. Source material: naive CD4+ T cells sorted from blood. Subset meaning: CD45RA+ positively selected. These TCRs come from a man aged 25-45 years in good health.

The rearrangement uses TRBV10-2 and TRBJ2-2; 8 nucleotides align to TRBD1. In germline, CDR1 is WSHSY, CDR2 SAAADI. J gave up 4 bases and V 4 bases, and 8 bases lay outside the gene matches. The CDR3 has 16 residues. The CDR3 DNA follows: TGCGCCAGCAGTGTGATCCAGGGGGCTTTCACCGGGGAGCTGTTTTTT. Its translation is CASSVIQGAFTGELFF.

J is TRBJ2-1 and V is TRBV6-6; TRBD2 agrees at 10 bases. Per the germline V gene, CDR1 is MNHNY and CDR2 is SVGAGI (reference sequence). The length of the CDR3 is 16 residues. The V gene end was trimmed by 6 bases and the J gene end by 6 bases; junction bases not matched to a gene: 11. The CDR3 is CASRVTLAGEGNEQFF. CDR3 nucleotide sequence: TGTGCCAGCAGGGTTACCCTAGCGGGAGAGGGCAATGAGCAGTTCTTC.

The chain uses TRBV4-2 and TRBJ1-5, with D possibly TRBD1 on 5 matching bases. Looked up from germline, CDR1 is LGHNA and CDR2 is YNFKEQ. V shed 4 bases and J shed 2 bases, with 12 bases lying between them. This CDR3 has 15 residues. Written as DNA, the CDR3 is TGTGCCAGCAGCCCGGGACTGATTGGCAATCAGCCCCAGCATTTT. It yields the protein CASSPGLIGNQPQHF.

In regard to this clone: The sample carries other DNA sequences with the same CDR3. The CDR3 protein is CASSLGNEQFF. Here the CDR3 DNA reads TGCGCCAGCAGCTTAGGGAATGAGCAGTTCTTC. The chain joins TRBV5-1 to TRBJ2-1, with D unresolved. V lost 2 bases and J 7 bases, leaving 4 bases between the germline ends. This CDR3 has 11 residues. Germline values: CDR1 SGHRS, CDR2 YFSETQ.

V is TRBV10-3 and J is TRBJ2-2; D remains unclear. Germline-derived CDR1 and CDR2 are ENHRY and SYGVKD. CDR3 length: 13 amino acids. Trimming pared 4 bases from V and 7 bases from J, leaving 10 bases between. The chain's CDR3 is CAISGGLGGELFF. In DNA form, the CDR3 reads TGTGCCATCAGTGGGGGATTGGGCGGGGAGCTGTTTTTT.

In the case of this clone: The same CDR3 arises from other DNA sequences in this sample as well. This chain uses TRBV9 with TRBJ2-7; the match to TRBD2 covers 10 bases. The CDR3 spans 15 residues. V lost 0 bases to trimming and J lost 2 bases; unmatched junction nucleotides: 2. Germline lookup yields CDR1 SGDLS and CDR2 YYNGEE. The CDR3 here is CASSVGTSGTYEQYF. In DNA form, the CDR3 reads TGTGCCAGCAGCGTAGGAACTAGCGGGACCTACGAGCAGTACTTC.

The gene calls are TRBV10-3 and TRBJ2-7; 7 bases fit TRBD1. Germline loops: CDR1 ENHRY, CDR2 SYGVKD. This CDR3 is built from 14 residues. Trimming removed 5 bases from V and 5 bases from J; junction bases left unmatched: 9. This CDR3 reads CAISIKQGSDEQYF. CDR3 nucleotide sequence: TGTGCCATCAGTATAAAACAGGGGAGCGACGAGCAGTACTTC.

This chain connects TRBV6-5 to TRBJ1-2; D is unresolved. Germline CDR1 MNHEY, CDR2 SVGAGI. Deletions cut 2 bases from V and 4 bases from J, with 11 bases between. The CDR3 runs 14 residues. For the CDR3, the DNA is TGTGCCAGCAGTTACGCCCACGGATCCTATGGCTACACCTTC. It encodes CASSYAHGSYGYTF.

The gene calls are TRBV27 and TRBJ2-5; 15 nucleotides match TRBD2. V shed 5 bases, J shed 5 bases, and the junction held 6 bases outside the gene matches. The germline gives CDR1 MNHEY, CDR2 SMNVEV (reference sequence). This CDR3 comprises 16 residues. CDR3 nucleotides: TGTGCCAGCAGTCTCGGACTAGCGGGAGGGCAGGAGACCCAGTACTTC. Translated: CASSLGLAGGQETQYF.

The V and J genes are TRBV28 and TRBJ2-1; TRBD1 or TRBD2 may be the D gene (5 bases each). The CDR3 runs to 13 residues. Germline V lookup: CDR1 MDHEN, CDR2 SYDVKM. V gave up 8 bases and J gave up 10 bases, with 18 bases separating them. CDR3 region: CASGSPFRDEQFF. For the CDR3, the DNA is TGTGCCAGCGGTTCCCCCTTTAGGGACGAGCAGTTCTTC.

The chain uses TRBV28 and TRBJ2-1; D might be TRBD1 or TRBD2, each matching 5 bases. The germline V and J ends were trimmed by 6 bases and 1 base, with 13 bases remaining between them. Germline assignment: CDR1 MDHEN and CDR2 SYDVKM. The CDR3 has 15 residues. The CDR3 here is CASSSGRVSYNEQFF. The CDR3 region has the DNA TGTGCCAGCAGCTCGGGACGGGTGTCCTACAATGAGCAGTTCTTC.

The rearrangement uses TRBV4-3 and TRBJ1-2; perhaps TRBD1 as D (6 bases). Trimming left V 4 bases short and J 0 bases short, with 15 bases between. The germline gives CDR1 LGHNA, CDR2 YSLEER. This CDR3 contains 16 residues. The DNA for the CDR3 is TGCGCCAGCAGCCCAGGGGAGTGGAAGACTAACTATGGCTACACCTTC. It specifies CASSPGEWKTNYGYTF.

The chain is built from TRBV7-9 and TRBJ2-2, with no clear D. Germline-derived CDR1 and CDR2 are SEHNR and FQNEAQ (reference sequence). The CDR3 is 17 amino acids. Trimming cost V 1 base and J 3 bases, with 15 bases left between them. CDR3 in amino acids: CASSLGGAGFYTGELFF. The CDR3 coding sequence is TGTGCCAGCAGCTTAGGCGGTGCAGGTTTTTACACCGGGGAGCTGTTTTTT.

The V and J genes are TRBV29-1 and TRBJ2-1; D is unresolved. Germline-derived CDR1 and CDR2 are SQVTM and ANQGSEA. Trimming took off 4 bases at V and 4 bases at J, with 5 bases between the two ends. This CDR3 spans 11 amino acids. The CDR3 DNA reads TGCAGCGTTGGTAAATACAATGAGCAGTTCTTC. Amino acid sequence: CSVGKYNEQFF.

V and J are TRBV5-1 and TRBJ1-1; tentatively, D is TRBD1 (5 bases). The CDR3 covers 15 residues. The germline V and J ends were trimmed by 0 bases and 4 bases, with 13 bases remaining between them. The germline V gene has CDR1 SGHRS and CDR2 YFSETQ. The CDR3 loop is CASSLVGGTATEAFF. CDR3 bases: TGCGCCAGCAGCTTGGTAGGCGGGACGGCCACTGAAGCTTTCTTT.

The chain recombines TRBV5-4 with TRBJ2-1; D is possibly TRBD2 (6 bases). The CDR3 length is 15 residues. The V and J ends lost 0 bases and 4 bases respectively, with 11 bases between them. The germline CDR1 and CDR2 sequences are SGHNT and YYREEE (reference sequence). The CDR3 loop reads CASSLAQGGYNEQFF. CDR3 nucleotide sequence: TGTGCCAGCAGCTTGGCCCAGGGAGGTTACAATGAGCAGTTCTTC.

The V call is TRBV10-1, the J call TRBJ2-3; 8 bases line up with TRBD1. The CDR3 contains 15 residues. Germline values: CDR1 WNHNN, CDR2 SYGVQD (reference sequence). V was clipped by 2 bases and J by 4 bases; unmatched bases: 5. CDR3 DNA: TGCGCCAGCAGTGAGGTTCAGGGGGCCTCAGATACGCAGTATTTT. Translating gives CASSEVQGASDTQYF.